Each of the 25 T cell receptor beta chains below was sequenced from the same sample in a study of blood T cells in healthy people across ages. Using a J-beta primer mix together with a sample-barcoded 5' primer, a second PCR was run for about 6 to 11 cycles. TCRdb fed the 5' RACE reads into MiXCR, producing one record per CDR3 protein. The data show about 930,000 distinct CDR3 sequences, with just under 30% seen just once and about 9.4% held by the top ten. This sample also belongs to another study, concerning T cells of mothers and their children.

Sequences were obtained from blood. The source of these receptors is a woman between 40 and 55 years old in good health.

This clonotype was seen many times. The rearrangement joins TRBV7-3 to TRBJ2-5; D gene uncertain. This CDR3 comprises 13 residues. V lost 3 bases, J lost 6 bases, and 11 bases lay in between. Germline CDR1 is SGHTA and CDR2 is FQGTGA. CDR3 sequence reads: CASSFLGGQTQYF. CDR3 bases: TGTGCCAGCAGCTTCTTAGGTGGACAGACCCAGTACTTC.

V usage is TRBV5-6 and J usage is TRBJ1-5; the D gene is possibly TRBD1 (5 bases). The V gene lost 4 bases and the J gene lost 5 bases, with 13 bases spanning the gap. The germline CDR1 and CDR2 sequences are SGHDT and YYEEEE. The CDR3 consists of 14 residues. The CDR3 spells CASSLGTADQPQHF. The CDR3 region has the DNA TGTGCCAGCAGCCTCGGGACGGCTGATCAGCCCCAGCATTTT.

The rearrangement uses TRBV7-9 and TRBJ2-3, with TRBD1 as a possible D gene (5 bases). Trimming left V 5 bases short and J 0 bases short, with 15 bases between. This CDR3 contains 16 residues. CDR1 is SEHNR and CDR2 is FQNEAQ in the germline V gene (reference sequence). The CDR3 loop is CASSLDQGSSTDTQYF. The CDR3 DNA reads TGTGCCAGCAGCCTAGACCAGGGCTCTAGCACAGATACGCAGTATTTT.

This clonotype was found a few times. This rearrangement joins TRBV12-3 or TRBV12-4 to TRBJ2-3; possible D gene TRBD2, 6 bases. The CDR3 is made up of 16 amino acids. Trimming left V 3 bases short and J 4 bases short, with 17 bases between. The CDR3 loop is CASSFQRGIVPDTQYF. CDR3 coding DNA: TGTGCCAGCAGTTTTCAACGGGGGATAGTTCCAGATACGCAGTATTTT.

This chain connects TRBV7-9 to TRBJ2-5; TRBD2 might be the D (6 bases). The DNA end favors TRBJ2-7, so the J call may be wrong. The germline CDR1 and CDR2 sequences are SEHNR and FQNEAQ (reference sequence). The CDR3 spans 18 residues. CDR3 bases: TGTGCCAGCAGCTTAGTGGCCACCCTAGCGACCTACCCCGACGAGCAGTACTTC. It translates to CASSLVATLATYPDEQYF.

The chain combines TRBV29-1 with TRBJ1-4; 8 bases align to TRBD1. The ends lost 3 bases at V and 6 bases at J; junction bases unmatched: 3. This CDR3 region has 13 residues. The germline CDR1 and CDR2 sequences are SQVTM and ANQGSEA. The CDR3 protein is CSVDETGDEKLFF. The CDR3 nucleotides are TGCAGCGTTGACGAGACAGGGGATGAAAAACTGTTTTTT.

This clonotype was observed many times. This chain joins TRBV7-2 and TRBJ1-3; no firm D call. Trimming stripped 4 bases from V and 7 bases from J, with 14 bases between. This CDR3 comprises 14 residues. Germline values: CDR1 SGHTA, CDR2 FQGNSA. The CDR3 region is CASSSRTATNTIYF. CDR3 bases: TGTGCCAGCAGCTCGAGGACCGCGACGAACACCATATATTTT.

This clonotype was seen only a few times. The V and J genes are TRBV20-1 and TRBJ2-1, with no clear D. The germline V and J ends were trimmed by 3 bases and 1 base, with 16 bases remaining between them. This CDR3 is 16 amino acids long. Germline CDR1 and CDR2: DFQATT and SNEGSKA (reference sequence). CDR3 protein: CSASGFQSRSYNEQFF. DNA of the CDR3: TGCAGTGCTAGCGGGTTTCAATCGCGATCCTACAATGAGCAGTTCTTC.

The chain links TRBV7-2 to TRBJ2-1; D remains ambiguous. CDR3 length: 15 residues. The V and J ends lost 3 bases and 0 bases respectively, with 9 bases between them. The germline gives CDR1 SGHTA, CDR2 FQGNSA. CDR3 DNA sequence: TGTGCCAGCAGCTTCGACTTATTCTCCTACAATGAGCAGTTCTTC. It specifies CASSFDLFSYNEQFF.

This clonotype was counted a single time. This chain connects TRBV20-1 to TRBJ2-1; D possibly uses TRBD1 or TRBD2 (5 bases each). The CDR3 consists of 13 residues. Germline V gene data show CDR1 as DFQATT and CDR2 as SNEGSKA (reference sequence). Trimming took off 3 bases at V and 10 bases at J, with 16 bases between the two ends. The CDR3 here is CSASGAGLYEQFF. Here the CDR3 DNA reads TGCAGTGCTAGTGGGGCAGGACTCTACGAGCAGTTCTTC.

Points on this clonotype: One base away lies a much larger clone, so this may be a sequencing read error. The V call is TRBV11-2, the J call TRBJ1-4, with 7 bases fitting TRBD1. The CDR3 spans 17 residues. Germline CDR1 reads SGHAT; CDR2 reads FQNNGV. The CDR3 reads CVSSLVGRGRSNEKLFF. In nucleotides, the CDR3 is TGTGTCAGCAGCTTAGTAGGCAGGGGGAGATCTAATGAAAAACTGTTTTTT.

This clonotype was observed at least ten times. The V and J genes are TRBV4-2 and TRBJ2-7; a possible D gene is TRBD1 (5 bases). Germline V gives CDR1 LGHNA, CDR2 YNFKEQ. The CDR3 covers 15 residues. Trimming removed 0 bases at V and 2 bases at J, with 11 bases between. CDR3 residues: CASSQDKARAYEQYF. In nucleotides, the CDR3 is TGTGCCAGCAGCCAAGATAAGGCCAGGGCCTACGAGCAGTACTTC.

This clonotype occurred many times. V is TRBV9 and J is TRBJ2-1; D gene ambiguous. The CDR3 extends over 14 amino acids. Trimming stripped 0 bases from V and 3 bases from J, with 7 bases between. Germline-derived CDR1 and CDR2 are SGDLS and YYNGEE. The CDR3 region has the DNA TGTGCCAGCAGCGTAGAGCCTAACTACAATGAGCAGTTCTTC. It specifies CASSVEPNYNEQFF.

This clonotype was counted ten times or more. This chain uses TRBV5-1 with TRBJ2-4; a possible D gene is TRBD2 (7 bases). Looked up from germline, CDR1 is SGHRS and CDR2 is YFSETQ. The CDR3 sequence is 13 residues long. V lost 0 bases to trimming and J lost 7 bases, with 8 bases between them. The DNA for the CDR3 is TGCGCCAGCAGCTTGGGCGGGGGCAACATTCAGTACTTC. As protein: CASSLGGGNIQYF.

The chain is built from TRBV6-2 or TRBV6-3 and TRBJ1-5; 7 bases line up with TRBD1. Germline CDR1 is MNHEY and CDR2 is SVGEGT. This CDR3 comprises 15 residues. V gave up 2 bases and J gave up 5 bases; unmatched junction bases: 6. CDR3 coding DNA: TGTGCCAGCAGTTACAGGGGGCGCGTCGATCAGCCCCAGCATTTT. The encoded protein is CASSYRGRVDQPQHF.

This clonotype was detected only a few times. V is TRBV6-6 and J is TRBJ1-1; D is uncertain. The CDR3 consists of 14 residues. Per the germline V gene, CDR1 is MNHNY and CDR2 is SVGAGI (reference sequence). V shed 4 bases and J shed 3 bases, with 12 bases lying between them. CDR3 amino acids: CASSFSAGDTEAFF. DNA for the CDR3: TGTGCCAGCAGTTTTTCGGCTGGGGACACTGAAGCTTTCTTT.

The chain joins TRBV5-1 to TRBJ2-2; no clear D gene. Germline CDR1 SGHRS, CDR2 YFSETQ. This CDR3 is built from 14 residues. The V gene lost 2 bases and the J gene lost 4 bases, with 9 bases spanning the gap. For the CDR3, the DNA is TGCGCCAGCAGCTTAAGGGAAGGCACCGGGGAGCTGTTTTTT. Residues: CASSLREGTGELFF.

The CDR3 region has the DNA TGTGCCAGCAGCTTAAACAGGCGGTACAATGAGCAGTTCTTC. Translation: CASSLNRRYNEQFF. The rearrangement links TRBV7-3 to TRBJ2-1, with a weak D call TRBD1 (5 bases). Looked up from germline, CDR1 is SGHTA and CDR2 is FQGTGA. V lost 1 base and J lost 4, with 8 bases in between. The CDR3 sequence is 14 residues long. Supplemented by reference TRBV7-3 and TRBJ2-1, the full variable domain reads GAGVSQTPSNKVTEKGKYVELRCDPISGHTALYWYRQSLGQGPEFLIYFQGTGAADDSGLPNDRFFAVRPEGSVSTLKIQRTERGDSAVYLCASSLNRRYNEQFFGPGTRLTVL.

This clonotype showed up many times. Written as DNA, the CDR3 is TGCGCCAGCAGCTTCAGACAGGGGGCTTCGGATGAGCAGTTCTTC. It encodes CASSFRQGASDEQFF. The chain employs TRBV5-1 and TRBJ2-1; 10 nucleotides line up with TRBD1. The CDR3 extends over 15 amino acids. J gave up 8 bases and V 2 bases, and 7 bases lay outside the gene matches. Germline V gene sequence: CDR1 SGHRS, CDR2 YFSETQ.

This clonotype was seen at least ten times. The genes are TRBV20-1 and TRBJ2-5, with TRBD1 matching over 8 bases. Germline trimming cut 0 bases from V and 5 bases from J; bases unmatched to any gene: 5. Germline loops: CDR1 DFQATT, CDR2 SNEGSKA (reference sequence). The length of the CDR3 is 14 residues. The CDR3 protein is CSAREGNRGETQYF. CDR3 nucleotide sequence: TGCAGTGCTAGAGAAGGGAACAGGGGGGAGACCCAGTACTTC.

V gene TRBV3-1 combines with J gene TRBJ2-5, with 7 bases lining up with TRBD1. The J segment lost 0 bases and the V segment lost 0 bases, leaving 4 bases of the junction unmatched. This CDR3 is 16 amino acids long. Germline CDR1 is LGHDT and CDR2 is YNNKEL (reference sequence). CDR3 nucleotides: TGTGCCAGCAGCCAAGAGGGACAGCTAAACCAAGAGACCCAGTACTTC. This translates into CASSQEGQLNQETQYF.

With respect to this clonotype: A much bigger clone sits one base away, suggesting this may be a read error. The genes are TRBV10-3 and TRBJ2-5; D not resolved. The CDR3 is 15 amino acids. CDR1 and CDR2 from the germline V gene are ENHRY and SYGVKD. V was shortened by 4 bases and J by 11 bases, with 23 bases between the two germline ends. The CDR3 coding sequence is TGTGCCATCAGTGCAGGTCAAGTGGGGAAAAATGAGCAGTACTTC. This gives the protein CAISAGQVGKNEQYF.

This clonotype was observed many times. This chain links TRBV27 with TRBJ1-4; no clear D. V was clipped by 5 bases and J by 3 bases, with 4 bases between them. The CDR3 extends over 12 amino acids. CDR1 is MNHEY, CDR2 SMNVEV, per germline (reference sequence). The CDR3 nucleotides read TGTGCCAGCAGTGGGGCTAATGAAAAACTGTTTTTT. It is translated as CASSGANEKLFF.

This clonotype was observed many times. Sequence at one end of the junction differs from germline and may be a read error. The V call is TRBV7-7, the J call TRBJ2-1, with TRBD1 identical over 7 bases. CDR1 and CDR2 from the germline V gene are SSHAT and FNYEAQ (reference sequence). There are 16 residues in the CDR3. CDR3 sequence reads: CASSAARTGRYNEQFF. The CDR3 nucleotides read TGTGCTAGCAGCGCCGCCCGGACAGGAAGATACAATGAGCAGTTCTTC.

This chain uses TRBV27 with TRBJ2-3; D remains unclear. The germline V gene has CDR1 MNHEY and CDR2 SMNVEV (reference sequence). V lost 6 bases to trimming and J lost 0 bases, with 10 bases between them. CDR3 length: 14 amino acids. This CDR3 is CASSYHTSTDTQYF. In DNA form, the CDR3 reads TGTGCCAGCAGCTACCACACAAGCACAGATACGCAGTATTTT.